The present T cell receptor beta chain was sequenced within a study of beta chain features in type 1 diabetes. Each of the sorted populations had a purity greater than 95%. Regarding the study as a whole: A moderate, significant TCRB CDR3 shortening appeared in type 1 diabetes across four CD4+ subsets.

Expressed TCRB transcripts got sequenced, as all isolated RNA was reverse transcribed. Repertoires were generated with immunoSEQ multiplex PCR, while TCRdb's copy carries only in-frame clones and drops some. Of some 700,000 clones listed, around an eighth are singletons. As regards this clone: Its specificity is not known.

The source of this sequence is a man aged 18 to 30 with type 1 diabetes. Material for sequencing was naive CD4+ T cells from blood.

The CDR3 DNA sequence: TGTGCCAGCAGCGCCTCCGGGACTAGCGGGGGCCGGAGCTCCTACGAGCAGTACTTC. It is translated as CASSASGTSGGRSSYEQYF. This chain uses TRBV2 with TRBJ2-7; 14 nucleotides agree with TRBD2. The CDR3 consists of 19 residues. Germline V gene lookup returns CDR1 SNHLY and CDR2 FYNNEI. V lost 6 bases, J lost 0 bases, and 13 bases stayed unmatched.